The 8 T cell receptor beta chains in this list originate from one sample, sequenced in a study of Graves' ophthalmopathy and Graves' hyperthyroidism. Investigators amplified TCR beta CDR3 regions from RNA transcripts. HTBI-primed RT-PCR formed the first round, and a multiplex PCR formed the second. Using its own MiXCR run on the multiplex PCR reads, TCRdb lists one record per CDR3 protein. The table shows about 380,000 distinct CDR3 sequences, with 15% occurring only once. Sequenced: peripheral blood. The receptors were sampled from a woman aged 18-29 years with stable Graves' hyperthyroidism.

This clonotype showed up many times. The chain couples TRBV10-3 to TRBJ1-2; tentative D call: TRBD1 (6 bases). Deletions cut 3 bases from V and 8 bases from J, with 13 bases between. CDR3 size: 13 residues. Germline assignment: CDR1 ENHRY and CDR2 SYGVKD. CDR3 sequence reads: CAISEKGGEGYTF. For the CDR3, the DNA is TGTGCCATCAGTGAAAAGGGGGGTGAAGGCTACACCTTC.

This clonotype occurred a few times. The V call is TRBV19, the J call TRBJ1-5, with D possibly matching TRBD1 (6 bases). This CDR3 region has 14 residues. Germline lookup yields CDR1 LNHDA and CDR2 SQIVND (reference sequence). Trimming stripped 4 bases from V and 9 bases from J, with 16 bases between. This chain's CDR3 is CASSTLTGIRPQHF. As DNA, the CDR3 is TGTGCCAGTAGTACCCTTACAGGGATAAGGCCCCAGCATTTT.

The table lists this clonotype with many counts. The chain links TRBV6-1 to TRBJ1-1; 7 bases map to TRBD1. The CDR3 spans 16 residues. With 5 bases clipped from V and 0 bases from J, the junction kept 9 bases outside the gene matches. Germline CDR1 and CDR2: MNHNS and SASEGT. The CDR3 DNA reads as TGTGCCAGCAGTCCCGGGACAGAACCTATGAACACTGAAGCTTTCTTT. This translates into CASSPGTEPMNTEAFF.

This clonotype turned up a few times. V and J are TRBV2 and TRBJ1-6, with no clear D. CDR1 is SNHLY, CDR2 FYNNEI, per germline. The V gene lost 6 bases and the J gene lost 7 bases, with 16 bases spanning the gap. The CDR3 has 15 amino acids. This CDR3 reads CASSATSYRNSPLHF. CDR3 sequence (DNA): TGTGCCAGCAGCGCAACCTCCTACCGGAATTCACCCCTCCACTTT. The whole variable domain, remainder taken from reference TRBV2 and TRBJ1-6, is EPEVTQTPSHQVTQMGQEVILRCVPISNHLYFYWYRQILGQKVEFLVSFYNNEISEKSEIFDDQFSVERPDGSNFTLKIRSTKLEDSAMYFCASSATSYRNSPLHFGNGTRLTVT.

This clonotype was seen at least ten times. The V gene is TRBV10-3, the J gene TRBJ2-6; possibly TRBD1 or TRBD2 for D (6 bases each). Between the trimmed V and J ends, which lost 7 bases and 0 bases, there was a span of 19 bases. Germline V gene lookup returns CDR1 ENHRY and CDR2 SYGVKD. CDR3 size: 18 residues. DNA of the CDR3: TGTGCCATCAAGGGCGTAGCGAAGGGGGGCTCTGGGGCCAACGTCCTGACTTTC. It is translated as CAIKGVAKGGSGANVLTF.

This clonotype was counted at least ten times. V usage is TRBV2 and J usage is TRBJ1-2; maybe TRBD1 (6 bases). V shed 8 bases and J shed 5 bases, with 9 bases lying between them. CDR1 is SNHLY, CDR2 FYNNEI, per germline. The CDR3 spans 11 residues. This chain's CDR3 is CASGQGYGYTF. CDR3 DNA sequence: TGTGCCAGCGGTCAGGGGTATGGCTACACCTTC.

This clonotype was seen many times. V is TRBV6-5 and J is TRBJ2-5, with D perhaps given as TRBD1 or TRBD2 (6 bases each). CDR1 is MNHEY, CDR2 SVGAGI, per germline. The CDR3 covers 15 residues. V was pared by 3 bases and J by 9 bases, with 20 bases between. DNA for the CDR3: TGTGCCAGCAGTTATGCTTATCGGGGGCCAGCGTCCCAGTACTTC. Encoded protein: CASSYAYRGPASQYF.

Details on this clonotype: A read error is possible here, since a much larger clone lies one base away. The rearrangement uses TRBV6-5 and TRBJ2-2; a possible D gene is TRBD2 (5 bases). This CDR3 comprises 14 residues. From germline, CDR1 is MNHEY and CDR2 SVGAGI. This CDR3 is CASSTTSNTGELCF. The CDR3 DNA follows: TGTGCCAGCAGTACGACAAGTAACACCGGGGAGCTGTGTTTT.